One TCR beta chain is described in this entry. Germline CDR1 MDHEN, CDR2 SYDVKM. The CDR3 consists of 14 residues. V was shortened by 2 bases and J by 5 bases, with 12 bases between the two germline ends. Which cohort a participant joined came from the clinical history participants gave. Those designated as exposed participants met a COVID-19 case within 2 weeks before study entry. This entry is derived from a study of blood T cell repertoires in COVID-19. In the source study's methods: Estimates of nucleated cell counts were drawn from the amplification of reference gene primers. Produced via immunoSEQ multiplex PCR; TCRdb's table is partial and in-frame only. V and J calls and clone size are copied from that table; D and trimming were computed from the DNA. The top ten hold about 3% of the sample, which has some 270,000 clones, roughly 90% seen once.

Sequencing was carried out using PBMCs or T cells enriched from blood (not recorded which). The sequence was collected from a man in his forties who had been exposed to COVID-19. This chain connects TRBV28 to TRBJ1-2; maybe TRBD1 (5 bases). CDR3 in DNA: TGTGCCAGCAGTTTAAGCAGGGTCAGGTATGGCTACACCTTC. Translation gives CASSLSRVRYGYTF.